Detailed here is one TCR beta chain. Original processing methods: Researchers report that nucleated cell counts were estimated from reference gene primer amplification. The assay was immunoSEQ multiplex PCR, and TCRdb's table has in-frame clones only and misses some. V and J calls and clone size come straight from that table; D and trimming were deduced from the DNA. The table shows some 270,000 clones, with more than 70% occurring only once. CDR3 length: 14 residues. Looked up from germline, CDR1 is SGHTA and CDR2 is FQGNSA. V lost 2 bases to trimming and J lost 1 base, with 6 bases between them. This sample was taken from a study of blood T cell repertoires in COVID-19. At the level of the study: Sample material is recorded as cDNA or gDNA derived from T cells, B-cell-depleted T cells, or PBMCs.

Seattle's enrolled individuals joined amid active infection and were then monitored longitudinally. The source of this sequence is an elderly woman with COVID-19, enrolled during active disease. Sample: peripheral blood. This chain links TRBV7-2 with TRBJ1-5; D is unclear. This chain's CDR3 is CASSLQKSNQPQHF. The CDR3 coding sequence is TGTGCCAGCAGCTTACAGAAAAGCAATCAGCCCCAGCATTTT.